This T cell receptor (beta chain) was captured by sequencing in a study of T cells in Graves' hyperthyroidism and ophthalmopathy. The CDR3 is 14 amino acids. Per the germline V gene, CDR1 is DFQATT and CDR2 is SNEGSKA (reference sequence). The germline V and J ends were trimmed by 5 bases and 1 base, with 14 bases remaining between them. The TCR beta CDR3 regions underwent amplification using RNA transcripts as the source. Using the HTBI primer set, a first-round RT-PCR was run on the TCR CDR3. TCRdb fed the multiplex PCR reads into MiXCR, producing one record per CDR3 protein. The sample shows 400,000 to 550,000 distinct CDR3 sequences, approximately 25% of them seen only once. On the basis of clinical symptoms, serum thyroxine and TRAb, thyroid ultrasound and orbital computed tomography, diagnoses were made.

The sequence was collected from a woman in her twenties or thirties with Graves' ophthalmopathy. This chain uses TRBV20-1 with TRBJ1-1; TRBD1 might be the D (5 bases). The specimen sequenced was blood. The CDR3 loop is CSAGLGGGNTEAFF. CDR3 in DNA: TGCAGTGCTGGTTTGGGGGGAGGGAACACTGAAGCTTTCTTT.